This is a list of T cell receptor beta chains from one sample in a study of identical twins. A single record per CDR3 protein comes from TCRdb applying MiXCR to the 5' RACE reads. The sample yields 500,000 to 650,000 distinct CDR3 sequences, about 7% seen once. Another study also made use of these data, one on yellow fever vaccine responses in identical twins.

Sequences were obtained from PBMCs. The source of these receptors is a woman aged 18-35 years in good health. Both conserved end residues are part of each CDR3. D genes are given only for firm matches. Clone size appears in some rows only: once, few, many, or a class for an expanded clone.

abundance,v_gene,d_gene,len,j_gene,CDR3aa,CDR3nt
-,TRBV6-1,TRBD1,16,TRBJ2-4,CASRPTGQVSWDIQYF,TGTGCCAGCAGACCAACCGGACAGGTCTCATGGGACATTCAGTACTTC
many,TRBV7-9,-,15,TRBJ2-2,CASSLRAPNTGELFF,TGTGCCAGCAGCTTACGAGCGCCGAACACCGGGGAGCTGTTTTTT
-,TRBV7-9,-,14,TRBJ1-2,CASSVGGVSHGYTF,TGTGCCAGCAGCGTTGGGGGGGTCTCCCATGGCTACACCTTC
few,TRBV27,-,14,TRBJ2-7,CASSRQGLTYEQYF,TGTGCCAGCAGTCGGCAGGGCCTTACCTACGAGCAGTACTTC
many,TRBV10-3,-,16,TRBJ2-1,CAISESSGAGFNEQFF,TGTGCCATCAGTGAGTCATCCGGGGCTGGGTTTAATGAGCAGTTCTTC
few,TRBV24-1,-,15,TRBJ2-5,CATSDLTALQETQYF,TGTGCCACCAGTGATTTGACAGCCCTCCAAGAGACCCAGTACTTC
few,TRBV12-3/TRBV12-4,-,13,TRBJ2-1,CASTPSGAHEQFF,TGTGCCAGCACCCCGAGCGGAGCGCATGAGCAGTTCTTC
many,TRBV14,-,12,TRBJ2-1,CASSHVLDGQFF,TGTGCCAGCAGCCATGTCCTAGACGGGCAGTTCTTC
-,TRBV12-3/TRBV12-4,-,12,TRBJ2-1,CASRPLRNEQFF,TGTGCCAGCAGACCGCTGAGGAATGAGCAGTTCTTC
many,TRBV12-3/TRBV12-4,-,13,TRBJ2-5,CASSYKVEETQYF,TGTGCCAGCAGCTATAAAGTGGAGGAGACCCAGTACTTC
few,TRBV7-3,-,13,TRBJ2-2,CASSFSVVGELFF,TGTGCCAGCAGCTTCTCAGTAGTCGGGGAGCTGTTTTTT